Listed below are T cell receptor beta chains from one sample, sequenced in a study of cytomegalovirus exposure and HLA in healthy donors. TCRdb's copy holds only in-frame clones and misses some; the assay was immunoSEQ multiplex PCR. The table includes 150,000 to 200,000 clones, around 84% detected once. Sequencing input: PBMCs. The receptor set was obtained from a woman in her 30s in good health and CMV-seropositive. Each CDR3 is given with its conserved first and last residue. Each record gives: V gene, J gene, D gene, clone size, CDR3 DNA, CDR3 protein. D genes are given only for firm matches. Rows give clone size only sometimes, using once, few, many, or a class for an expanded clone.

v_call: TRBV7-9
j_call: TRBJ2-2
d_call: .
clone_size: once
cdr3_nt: TGTGCCAGCAGCGGTTCACGGGGAAGTAACACCGGGGAGCTGTTTTTT
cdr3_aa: CASSGSRGSNTGELFF

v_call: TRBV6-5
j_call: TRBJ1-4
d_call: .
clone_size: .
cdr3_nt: TGTGCCAGCAGTATTCAGTTAAATGAAAAACTGTTTTTT
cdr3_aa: CASSIQLNEKLFF

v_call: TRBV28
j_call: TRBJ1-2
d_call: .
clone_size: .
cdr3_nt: TGTGCCAGCCGAGCGAATAACTATGGCTACACCTTC
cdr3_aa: CASRANNYGYTF

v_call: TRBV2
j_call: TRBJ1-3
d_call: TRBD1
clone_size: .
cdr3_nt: TGTGCCAGCAGTTCACAGGGGGCTTCTGGAAACACCATATATTTT
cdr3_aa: CASSSQGASGNTIYF

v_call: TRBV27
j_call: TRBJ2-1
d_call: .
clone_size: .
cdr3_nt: TGTGCCAGCAAGACTATCGGGTATAACTACTACAATGAGCAGTTCTTC
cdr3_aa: CASKTIGYNYYNEQFF

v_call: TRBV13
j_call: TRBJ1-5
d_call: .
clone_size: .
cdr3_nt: TGTGCCAGCAGCCGGGACATAAATCAGCCCCAGCATTTT
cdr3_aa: CASSRDINQPQHF

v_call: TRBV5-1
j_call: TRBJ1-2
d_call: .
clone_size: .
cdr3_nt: TGCGCCAGCAGCTTGGTCCAGGGTAACTATGGCTACACCTTC
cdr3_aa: CASSLVQGNYGYTF

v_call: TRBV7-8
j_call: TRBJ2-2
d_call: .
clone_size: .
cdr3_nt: TGTGCCAGCACCTTAGAAACGGGAGTTTCCGGGGAGCTGTTTTTT
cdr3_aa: CASTLETGVSGELFF

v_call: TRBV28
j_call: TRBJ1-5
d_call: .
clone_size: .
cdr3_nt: TGTGCCAGCAGTCCCCGCAGGGAGGTCAATCAGCCCCAGCATTTT
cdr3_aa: CASSPRREVNQPQHF

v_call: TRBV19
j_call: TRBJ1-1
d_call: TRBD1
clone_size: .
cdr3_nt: TGTGCCAGTAGTAAGGACAGGGGGAACACTGAAGCTTTCTTT
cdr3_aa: CASSKDRGNTEAFF

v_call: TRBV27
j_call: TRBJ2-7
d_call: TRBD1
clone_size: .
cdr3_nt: TGTGCCAGCAGTTTTTCGGGACAGGGGGCGGTCTACGAGCAGTACTTC
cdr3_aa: CASSFSGQGAVYEQYF

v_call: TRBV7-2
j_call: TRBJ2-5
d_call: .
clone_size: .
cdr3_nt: TGTGCCAGCAGCTTAGATCTGAGAACTTCAGAGACCCAGTACTTC
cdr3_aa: CASSLDLRTSETQYF

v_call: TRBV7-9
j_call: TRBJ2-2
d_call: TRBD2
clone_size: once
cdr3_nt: TGTGCCAGCAGCTTTAGCGGGAGGGGTATCGGGGAGCTGTTTTTT
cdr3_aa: CASSFSGRGIGELFF

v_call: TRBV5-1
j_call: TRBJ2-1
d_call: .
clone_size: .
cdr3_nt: TGCGCCAGCAGCTCGGGCCTGAGACAGGACAACAATGAGCAGTTCTTC
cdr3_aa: CASSSGLRQDNNEQFF

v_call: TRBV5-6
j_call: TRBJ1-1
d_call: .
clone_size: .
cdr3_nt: TGTGCCAGCAGCTGGGGGTCGGGAGGGACTGAAGCTTTCTTT
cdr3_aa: CASSWGSGGTEAFF

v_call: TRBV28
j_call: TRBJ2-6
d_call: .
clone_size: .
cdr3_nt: TGTGCCAGCAGTTTAACCAGCTCTGGGGCCAACGTCCTGACTTTC
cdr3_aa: CASSLTSSGANVLTF

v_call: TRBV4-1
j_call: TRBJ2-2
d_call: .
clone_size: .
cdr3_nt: TGCGCCAGCAGCCAAGGGCAGGTAAACACCGGGGAGCTGTTTTTT
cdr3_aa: CASSQGQVNTGELFF

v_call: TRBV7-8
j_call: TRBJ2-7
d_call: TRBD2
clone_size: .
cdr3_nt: TGTGCCAGCAGCTTAGGACTAGCGGGAGGGGGTGAGCAGTACTTC
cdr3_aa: CASSLGLAGGGEQYF

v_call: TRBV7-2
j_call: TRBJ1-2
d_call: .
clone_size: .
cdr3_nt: TGTGCCAGCAGCCTTTCGGGGGGAGGCTATGGCTACACCTTC
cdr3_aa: CASSLSGGGYGYTF

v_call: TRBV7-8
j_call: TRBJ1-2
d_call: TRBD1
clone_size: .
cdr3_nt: TGTGCCAGCAGCTTAGAAGGGACAGGGCCCGGCTACACCTTC
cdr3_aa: CASSLEGTGPGYTF

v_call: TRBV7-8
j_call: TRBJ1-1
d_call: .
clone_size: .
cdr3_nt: TGTGCCAGCAGCTTTCAGGGAGGGGTCACTGAAGCTTTCTTT
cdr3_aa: CASSFQGGVTEAFF

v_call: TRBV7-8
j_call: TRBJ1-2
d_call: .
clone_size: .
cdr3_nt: TGTGCCAGCAGCTTAGCGCGGGCAGTCGGGCCCTATGGCTACACCTTC
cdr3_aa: CASSLARAVGPYGYTF

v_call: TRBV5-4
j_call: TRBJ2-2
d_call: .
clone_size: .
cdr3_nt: TGTGCCAGCAGCCTTGAAACAGGGACCGGGGAGCTGTTTTTT
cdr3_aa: CASSLETGTGELFF

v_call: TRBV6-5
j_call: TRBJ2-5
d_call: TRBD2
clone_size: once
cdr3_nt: TGTGCCAGCAGTTACTCGCCGGGGGGAGGTGAGACCCAGTACTTC
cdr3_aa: CASSYSPGGGETQYF

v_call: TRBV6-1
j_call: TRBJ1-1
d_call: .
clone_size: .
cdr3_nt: TGTGCCAGCAGTGATTGGAGGAGAGGGCCCACTGAAGCTTTCTTT
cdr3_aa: CASSDWRRGPTEAFF

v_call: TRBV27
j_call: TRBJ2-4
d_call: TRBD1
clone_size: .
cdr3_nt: TGTGCCAGCAGTCTATGGTCCCGACAGGGCGCTATGAACATTCAGTACTTC
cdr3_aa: CASSLWSRQGAMNIQYF

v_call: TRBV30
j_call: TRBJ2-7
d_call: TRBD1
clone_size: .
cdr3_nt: TGTGCCTGTCATTGGAAGGACAGGACCTACGAGCAGTACTTC
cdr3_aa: CACHWKDRTYEQYF

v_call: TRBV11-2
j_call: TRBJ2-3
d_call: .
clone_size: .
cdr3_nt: TGTGCCAGCAGCCTCCCCAGTTTATCAGCGGAGACCACAGATACGCAGTATTTT
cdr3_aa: CASSLPSLSAETTDTQYF

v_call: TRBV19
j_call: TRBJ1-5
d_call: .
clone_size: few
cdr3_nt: TGTGCCAGTAGTACGATGGACCAAGCGGGGCCCCAGCATTTT
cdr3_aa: CASSTMDQAGPQHF

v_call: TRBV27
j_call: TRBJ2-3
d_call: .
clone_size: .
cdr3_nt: TGTGCCAGCAGTCCCTTGGGGGGCGGGAGAGCAGATACGCAGTATTTT
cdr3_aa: CASSPLGGGRADTQYF

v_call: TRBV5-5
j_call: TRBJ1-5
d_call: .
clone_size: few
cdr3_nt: TGTGCCAGCAGCTTGGGGGTGAGGAGCAATCAGCCCCAGCATTTT
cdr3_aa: CASSLGVRSNQPQHF

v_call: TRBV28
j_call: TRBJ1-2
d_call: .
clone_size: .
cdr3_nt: TGTGCCAGCTTTGCGCCGGGGTCCGGCTACACCTTC
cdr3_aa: CASFAPGSGYTF

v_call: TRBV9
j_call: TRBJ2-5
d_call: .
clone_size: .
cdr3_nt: TGTGCCAGCAGCCTAACGGGGGAGACCCAGTACTTC
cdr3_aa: CASSLTGETQYF

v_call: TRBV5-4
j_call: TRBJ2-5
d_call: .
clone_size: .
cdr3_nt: TGTGCCAGCAGCTTGGGTCAGAACCAAGAGACCCAGTACTTC
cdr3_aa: CASSLGQNQETQYF

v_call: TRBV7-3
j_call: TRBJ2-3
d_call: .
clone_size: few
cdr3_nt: TGTGCCAGCAGCCCCGTTCACAGGACAGATACGCAGTATTTT
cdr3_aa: CASSPVHRTDTQYF

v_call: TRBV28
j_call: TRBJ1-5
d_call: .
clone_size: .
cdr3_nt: TGTGCCAGCATTGTACAGGGTGTTAGCAATCAGCCCCAGCATTTT
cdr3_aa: CASIVQGVSNQPQHF

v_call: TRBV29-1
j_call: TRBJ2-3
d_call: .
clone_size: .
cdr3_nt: TGCAGCTTCTGGTTGTTGGGGGGAGGGGGAGATACGCAGTATTTT
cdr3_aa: CSFWLLGGGGDTQYF

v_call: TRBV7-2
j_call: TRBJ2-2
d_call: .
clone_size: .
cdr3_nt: TGTGCCAGCAGCCTCGCCATAAGAGCGGATGACACCGGGGAGCTGTTTTTT
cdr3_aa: CASSLAIRADDTGELFF

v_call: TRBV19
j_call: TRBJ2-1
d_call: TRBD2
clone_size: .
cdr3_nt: TGTGCCAGTAGTATAGCACCTAGCGGTATACCGGGTGAGCAGTTCTTC
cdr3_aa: CASSIAPSGIPGEQFF

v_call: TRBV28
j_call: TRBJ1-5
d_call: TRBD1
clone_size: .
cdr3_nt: TGTGCCAGCACCTTAAAGGGACAGGGCTTGAGGGATCAGCCCCAGCATTTT
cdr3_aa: CASTLKGQGLRDQPQHF

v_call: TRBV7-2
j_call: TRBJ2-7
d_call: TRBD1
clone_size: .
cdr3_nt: TGTGCCAGCAGCAGCCCCCGGGACAGGGGTCTTCACGAGCAGTACTTC
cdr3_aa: CASSSPRDRGLHEQYF

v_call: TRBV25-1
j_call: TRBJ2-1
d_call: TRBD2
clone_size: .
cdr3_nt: TGTGCCAGCAGAGGACCGGGACTAGCTCATCAGGGCGATGAGCAGTTCTTC
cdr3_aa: CASRGPGLAHQGDEQFF

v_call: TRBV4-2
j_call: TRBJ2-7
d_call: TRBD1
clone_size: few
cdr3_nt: TGTGCCAGCAGCCAAGGTATGGGACAGCAATCCGACGAGCAGTACTTC
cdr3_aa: CASSQGMGQQSDEQYF

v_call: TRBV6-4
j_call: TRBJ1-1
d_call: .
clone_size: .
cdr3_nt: TGTGCCAGCAGTGACTCATGGGGGGCTGAAGCTTTCTTT
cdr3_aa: CASSDSWGAEAFF

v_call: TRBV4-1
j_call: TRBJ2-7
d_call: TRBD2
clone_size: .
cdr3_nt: TGCGCCAGCAGCCAATCCCTAGCGGGTGTATACGAGCAGTACTTC
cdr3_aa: CASSQSLAGVYEQYF

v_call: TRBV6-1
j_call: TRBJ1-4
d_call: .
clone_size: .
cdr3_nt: TGTGCCAGCAGTGAAGCGGGCAGAGACAATGAAAAACTGTTTTTT
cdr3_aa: CASSEAGRDNEKLFF

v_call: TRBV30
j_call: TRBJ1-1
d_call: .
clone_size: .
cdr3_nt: TGTGCCTGGAGTGTCTCCAGCGAAGAAGCTTTCTTT
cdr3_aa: CAWSVSSEEAFF

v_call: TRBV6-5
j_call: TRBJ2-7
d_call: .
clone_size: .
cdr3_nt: TGTGCCAGCAGTTACTCAATAGTGAGTCCCTACGAGCAGTACTTC
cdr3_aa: CASSYSIVSPYEQYF

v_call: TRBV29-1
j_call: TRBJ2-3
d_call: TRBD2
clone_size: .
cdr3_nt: TGCAGCGTTGGGGCTAGCGGGAAAAATACGCAGTATTTT
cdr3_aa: CSVGASGKNTQYF

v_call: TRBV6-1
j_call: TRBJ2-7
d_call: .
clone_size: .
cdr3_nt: TGTGCCAGCAGTGAAGCATTTTCTACAGGATTTAACTACGAGCAGTACTTC
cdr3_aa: CASSEAFSTGFNYEQYF

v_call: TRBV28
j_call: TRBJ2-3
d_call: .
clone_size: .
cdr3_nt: TGTGCCAGCCTCAGGCCTGGGACAGATACGCAGTATTTT
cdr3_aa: CASLRPGTDTQYF